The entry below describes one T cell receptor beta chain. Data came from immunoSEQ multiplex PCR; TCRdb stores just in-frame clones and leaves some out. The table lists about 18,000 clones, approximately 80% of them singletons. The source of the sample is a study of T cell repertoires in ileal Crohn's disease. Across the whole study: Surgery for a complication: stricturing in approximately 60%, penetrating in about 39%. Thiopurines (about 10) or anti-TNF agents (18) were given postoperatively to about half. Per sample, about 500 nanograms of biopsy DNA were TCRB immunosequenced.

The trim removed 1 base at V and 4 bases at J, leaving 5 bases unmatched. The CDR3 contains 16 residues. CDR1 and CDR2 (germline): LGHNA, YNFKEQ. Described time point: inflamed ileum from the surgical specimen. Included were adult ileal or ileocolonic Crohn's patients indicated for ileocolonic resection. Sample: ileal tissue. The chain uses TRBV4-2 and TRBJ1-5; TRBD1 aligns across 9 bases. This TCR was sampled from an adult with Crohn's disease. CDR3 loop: CASSQALGQGNQPQHF. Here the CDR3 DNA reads TGTGCCAGCAGCCAAGCGCTGGGACAGGGTAATCAGCCCCAGCATTTT.